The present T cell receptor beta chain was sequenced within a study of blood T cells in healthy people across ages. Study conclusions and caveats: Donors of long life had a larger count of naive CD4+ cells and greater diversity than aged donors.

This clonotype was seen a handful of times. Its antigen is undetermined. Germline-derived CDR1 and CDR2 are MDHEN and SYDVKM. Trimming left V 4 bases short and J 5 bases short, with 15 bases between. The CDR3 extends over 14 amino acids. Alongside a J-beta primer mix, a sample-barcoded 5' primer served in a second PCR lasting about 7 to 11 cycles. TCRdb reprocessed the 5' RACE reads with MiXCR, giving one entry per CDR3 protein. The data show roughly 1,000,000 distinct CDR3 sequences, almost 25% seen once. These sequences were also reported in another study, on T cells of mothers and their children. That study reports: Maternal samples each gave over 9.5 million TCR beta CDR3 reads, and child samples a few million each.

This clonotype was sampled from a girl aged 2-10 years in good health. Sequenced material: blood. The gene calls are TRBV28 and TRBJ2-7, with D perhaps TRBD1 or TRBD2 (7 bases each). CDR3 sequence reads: CASSSVTGRDEQYF. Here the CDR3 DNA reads TGTGCCAGCAGTTCCGTGACAGGGAGGGACGAGCAGTACTTC.